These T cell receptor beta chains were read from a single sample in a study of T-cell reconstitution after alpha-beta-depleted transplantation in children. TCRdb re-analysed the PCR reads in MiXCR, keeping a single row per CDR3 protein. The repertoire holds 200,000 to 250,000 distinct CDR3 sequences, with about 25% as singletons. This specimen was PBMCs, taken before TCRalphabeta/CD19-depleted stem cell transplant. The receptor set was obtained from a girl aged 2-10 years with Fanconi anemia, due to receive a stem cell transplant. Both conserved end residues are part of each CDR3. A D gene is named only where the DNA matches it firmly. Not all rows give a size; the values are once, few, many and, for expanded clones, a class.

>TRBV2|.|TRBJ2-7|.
CASSLDTGSYEQYF
TGTGCCAGCAGTTTGGATACGGGTTCCTACGAGCAGTACTTC
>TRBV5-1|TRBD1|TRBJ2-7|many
CASSVTGQGNLGEQYF
TGCGCCAGCAGCGTCACGGGACAGGGCAACTTAGGCGAGCAGTACTTC
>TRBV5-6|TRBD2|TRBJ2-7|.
CASSLALAGLPYEQYF
TGTGCCAGCAGCTTGGCACTAGCGGGGCTTCCCTACGAGCAGTACTTC
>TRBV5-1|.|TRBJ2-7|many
CASSLESAYEQYF
TGCGCCAGCAGCTTGGAGTCGGCGTACGAGCAGTACTTC
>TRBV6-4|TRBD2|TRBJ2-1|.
CASSDSAGGFHEQFF
TGTGCCAGCAGTGACTCGGCGGGAGGGTTTCATGAGCAGTTCTTC
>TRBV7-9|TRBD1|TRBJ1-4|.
CASSLPGQGMREKLFF
TGTGCCAGCAGCTTACCGGGACAGGGTATGCGGGAAAAACTGTTTTTT
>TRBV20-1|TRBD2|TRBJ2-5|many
CSANVAGDGETQYF
TGCAGTGCTAATGTAGCGGGAGATGGAGAGACCCAGTACTTC
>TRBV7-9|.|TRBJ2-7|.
CASSLMAGTYEQYF
TGTGCCAGCAGCTTAATGGCGGGGACCTACGAGCAGTACTTC
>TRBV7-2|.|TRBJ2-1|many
CASSFQLDAYNEQFF
TGTGCCAGCAGCTTTCAACTCGACGCATACAATGAGCAGTTCTTC
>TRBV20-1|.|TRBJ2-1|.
CSADRIVRSNEQFF
TGCAGTGCTGATAGAATTGTACGGAGCAATGAGCAGTTCTTC
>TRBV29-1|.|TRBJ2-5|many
CSVGPLQETQYF
TGCAGCGTTGGACCCCTTCAAGAGACCCAGTACTTC
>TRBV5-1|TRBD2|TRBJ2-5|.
CASSLKRGVLETQYF
TGCGCCAGCAGCTTAAAGCGGGGGGTCTTAGAGACCCAGTACTTC
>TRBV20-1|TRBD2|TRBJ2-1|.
CSASPGLAINEQFF
TGCAGTGCTAGTCCGGGACTAGCGATCAATGAGCAGTTCTTC
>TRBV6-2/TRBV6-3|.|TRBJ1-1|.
CASSYSQGYTEAFF
TGTGCCAGCAGTTACTCCCAGGGTTACACTGAAGCTTTCTTT
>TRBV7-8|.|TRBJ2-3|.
CASSLARPPSTDTQYF
TGTGCCAGCAGCTTAGCGCGACCTCCCAGCACAGATACGCAGTATTTT
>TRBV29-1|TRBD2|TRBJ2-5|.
CSVDPLAGKGETQYF
TGCAGCGTTGACCCTCTAGCGGGGAAGGGAGAGACCCAGTACTTC
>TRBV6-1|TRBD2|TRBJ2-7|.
CASSESLAGVYEQYF
TGTGCCAGCAGTGAGTCACTAGCGGGAGTCTACGAGCAGTACTTC
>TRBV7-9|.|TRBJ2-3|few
CASSFEGWGTDTQYF
TGTGCCAGCAGCTTCGAGGGATGGGGCACAGATACGCAGTATTTT
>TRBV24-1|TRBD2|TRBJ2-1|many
CATMGRESSYNEQFF
TGTGCCACCATGGGGCGGGAGAGCTCCTACAATGAGCAGTTCTTC
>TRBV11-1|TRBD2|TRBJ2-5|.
CASRPGQTSGGYQETQYF
TGTGCCAGCAGACCGGGTCAGACTAGCGGGGGATACCAAGAGACCCAGTACTTC
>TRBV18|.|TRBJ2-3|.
CASSSWARGTDTQYF
TGTGCCAGCTCCTCCTGGGCTAGGGGGACAGATACGCAGTATTTT
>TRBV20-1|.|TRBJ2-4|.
CSAYQPLAKNIQYF
TGCAGTGCCTACCAACCACTAGCCAAAAACATTCAGTACTTC